A selection of T cell receptor beta chains follows, all from one sample in a study of blood T cell repertoires in COVID-19. The protocol was immunoSEQ multiplex PCR, while the TCRdb copy is restricted to in-frame clones and leaves out a portion. The table has under 150,000 clones, approximately 68% seen once. The sample consisted of peripheral blood. These receptors originate from a woman aged 70 to 79 with acute or convalescent COVID-19. Both conserved end residues are part of each CDR3. The order of the fields is V gene, clone size, J gene, D gene, CDR3 protein, CDR3 DNA. A D gene is named only where the DNA matches it firmly. The listing skips clone size in some rows; elsewhere it reads once, few, many or a size class.

V: TRBV29-1; size: once; J: TRBJ1-1; D: NA; CDR3: CSGVIWGDTEAFF; DNA: TGCAGCGGCGTGATTTGGGGGGACACTGAAGCTTTCTTT
V: TRBV6-4; size: once; J: TRBJ2-3; D: TRBD2; CDR3: CASSAGLAEIDTQYF; DNA: TGTGCCAGCAGCGCCGGACTAGCGGAGATTGATACGCAGTATTTT
V: TRBV2; size: NA; J: TRBJ1-4; D: NA; CDR3: CASTGSRGEKLFF; DNA: TGTGCCAGCACCGGGAGTAGGGGCGAAAAACTGTTTTTT
V: TRBV6-5; size: NA; J: TRBJ1-1; D: NA; CDR3: CASGRLLNTEAFF; DNA: TGTGCCAGCGGCAGACTTTTGAACACTGAAGCTTTCTTT
V: TRBV11-1; size: few; J: TRBJ2-1; D: TRBD1; CDR3: CASSRGQGRDEQFF; DNA: TGTGCCAGCAGCAGGGGACAGGGGAGGGATGAGCAGTTCTTC
V: TRBV11-2; size: NA; J: TRBJ1-2; D: NA; CDR3: CASSPAARRPYGYTF; DNA: TGTGCCAGCAGCCCCGCGGCCAGGAGGCCCTATGGCTACACCTTC
V: TRBV5-5; size: NA; J: TRBJ1-6; D: TRBD1; CDR3: CASSRDRGNSPLHF; DNA: TGTGCCAGCAGCCGGGACAGGGGTAACTCACCCCTCCACTTT
V: TRBV5-4; size: NA; J: TRBJ2-5; D: NA; CDR3: CASSPGQQETQYF; DNA: TGTGCCAGCAGCCCCGGACAGCAAGAGACCCAGTACTTC
V: TRBV28; size: NA; J: TRBJ2-4; D: TRBD2; CDR3: CASSRGRGLAGGSKNIQYF; DNA: TGTGCCAGCAGTCGGGGCCGCGGACTAGCGGGAGGCTCCAAAAACATTCAGTACTTC
V: TRBV7-2; size: few; J: TRBJ2-1; D: TRBD1; CDR3: CASSSLQGAVGEQFF; DNA: TGTGCCAGCAGCTCTCTCCAGGGGGCTGTGGGTGAGCAGTTCTTC
V: TRBV19; size: NA; J: TRBJ1-1; D: NA; CDR3: CASSIAPGVNTEAFF; DNA: TGTGCCAGTAGTATAGCCCCGGGGGTGAACACTGAAGCTTTCTTT
V: TRBV3-1/TRBV3-2; size: few; J: TRBJ2-1; D: NA; CDR3: CASSQEGRSLANEQFF; DNA: TGTGCCAGCAGCCAAGAAGGGCGTTCACTAGCTAATGAGCAGTTCTTC
V: TRBV11-2; size: NA; J: TRBJ2-5; D: NA; CDR3: CASSWRDAGKTQYF; DNA: TGTGCCAGCAGCTGGCGGGATGCTGGGAAGACCCAGTACTTC
V: TRBV10-3; size: NA; J: TRBJ1-6; D: NA; CDR3: CATRGGKEVSPLHF; DNA: TGTGCTACCCGGGGGGGAAAGGAAGTTTCACCCCTCCACTTT
V: TRBV27; size: many; J: TRBJ2-2; D: TRBD2; CDR3: CASSPGRSGSVFGELFF; DNA: TGTGCCAGCAGCCCCGGGAGGAGCGGGAGCGTGTTCGGGGAGCTGTTTTTT
V: TRBV18; size: NA; J: TRBJ2-7; D: NA; CDR3: CASSLGTTYEQYF; DNA: TGTGCCAGCTCACTCGGGACAACCTACGAGCAGTACTTC
V: TRBV4-2; size: NA; J: TRBJ1-4; D: NA; CDR3: CASSQGQGGEKLFF; DNA: TGTGCCAGCAGCCAAGGTCAGGGAGGCGAAAAACTGTTTTTT
V: TRBV11-2; size: medium-sized; J: TRBJ1-2; D: TRBD1; CDR3: CASSLNGRGRGGYTF; DNA: TGTGCCAGCAGCTTAAACGGCAGGGGGCGCGGGGGCTACACCTTC
V: TRBV2; size: NA; J: TRBJ2-7; D: TRBD2; CDR3: CASSEDFGRAWEQYF; DNA: TGTGCCAGCAGTGAAGATTTCGGGAGGGCCTGGGAGCAGTACTTC
V: TRBV14; size: NA; J: TRBJ2-2; D: NA; CDR3: CASSQGTGTGELFF; DNA: TGTGCCAGCAGCCAAGGTACCGGTACCGGGGAGCTGTTTTTT
V: TRBV27; size: NA; J: TRBJ1-2; D: NA; CDR3: CASSASRGVGYTF; DNA: TGTGCCAGCAGTGCTAGCCGGGGGGTCGGCTACACCTTC
V: TRBV10-3; size: once; J: TRBJ2-1; D: NA; CDR3: CAIGQDLYNEQFF; DNA: TGTGCCATCGGTCAGGATTTATACAATGAGCAGTTCTTC
V: TRBV5-1; size: NA; J: TRBJ2-3; D: TRBD2; CDR3: CASRPQRESTDTQYF; DNA: TGCGCCAGCAGACCCCAGCGGGAGTCTACAGATACGCAGTATTTT
V: TRBV28; size: NA; J: TRBJ2-3; D: TRBD2; CDR3: CASSLAPRGGDTQYF; DNA: TGTGCCAGCAGTTTAGCCCCCCGCGGGGGAGATACGCAGTATTTT
V: TRBV30; size: NA; J: TRBJ1-2; D: NA; CDR3: CAWSLVRHYGYTF; DNA: TGTGCCTGGAGTTTAGTCAGGCACTATGGCTACACCTTC
V: TRBV6-5; size: NA; J: TRBJ2-7; D: NA; CDR3: CASSQGQRYYEQYF; DNA: TGTGCCAGCAGCCAAGGACAGCGTTACTACGAGCAGTACTTC
V: TRBV19; size: NA; J: TRBJ1-3; D: NA; CDR3: CASSARSSGNTIYF; DNA: TGTGCCAGTAGTGCTCGGTCCTCTGGAAACACCATATATTTT
V: TRBV10-3; size: NA; J: TRBJ2-3; D: TRBD2; CDR3: CAISEGLAGVDTQYF; DNA: TGTGCCATCAGTGAAGGACTAGCGGGAGTAGATACGCAGTATTTT
V: TRBV24-1; size: NA; J: TRBJ2-1; D: TRBD1; CDR3: CATSDFGQGAYEQFF; DNA: TGTGCCACCAGTGATTTCGGACAGGGGGCATATGAGCAGTTCTTC
V: TRBV7-9; size: NA; J: TRBJ1-2; D: NA; CDR3: CASSPARGNGYTF; DNA: TGTGCCAGCAGCCCGGCCAGGGGCAATGGCTACACCTTC
V: TRBV19; size: NA; J: TRBJ2-3; D: NA; CDR3: CASSMSGDTQYF; DNA: TGTGCCAGTAGTATGAGCGGAGATACGCAGTATTTT